One sample yielded the 7 T cell receptor beta chains listed below, sequenced in a study of cytomegalovirus exposure and HLA in healthy donors. A multiplex PCR was run with 60 Vbeta primers and 13 Jbeta primers. TCRdb's copy holds only in-frame clones and misses some; the assay was immunoSEQ multiplex PCR. The sample gives around 110,000 clones, 79% of which show up once; approximately 4.5% is in the top ten. The sample taken for sequencing was PBMCs. The receptor set was obtained from a man younger than 40 in good health and CMV-seropositive.

V usage is TRBV5-5 and J usage is TRBJ1-5, with D possibly TRBD1 on 6 matching bases. Germline values: CDR1 SGHKS, CDR2 YYEKEE (reference sequence). The CDR3 spans 16 residues. V lost 4 bases, J lost 7 bases, and 21 bases lay in between. CDR3 residues: CASSRDGGAERQPQHF. The CDR3 DNA reads as TGTGCCAGCAGCAGAGACGGGGGGGCCGAGAGGCAGCCCCAGCATTTT.

The rearrangement uses TRBV2 and TRBJ2-3, with D possibly TRBD2 on 6 matching bases. The CDR3 is 13 residues long. Germline loops: CDR1 SNHLY, CDR2 FYNNEI. The germline V and J ends were trimmed by 2 bases and 4 bases, with 7 bases remaining between them. CDR3 in DNA: TGTGCCAGCAGTGAATTAGCGGCAGATACGCAGTATTTT. It codes for CASSELAADTQYF.

This clone was seen only a few times. The gene calls are TRBV27 and TRBJ2-1, with 8 nucleotides matching TRBD2. The CDR3 sequence is 15 residues long. Losses at the gene ends were 5 bases for V and 5 bases for J; bases not matched to a gene: 8. Germline assignment: CDR1 MNHEY and CDR2 SMNVEV (reference sequence). Here the CDR3 DNA reads TGTGCCAGCAGTCCACCGGGGGGGCTCGACAATGAGCAGTTCTTC. Its translation is CASSPPGGLDNEQFF.

V gene TRBV27 combines with J gene TRBJ1-4; D gene uncertain. Germline CDR1 is MNHEY and CDR2 is SMNVEV (reference sequence). This CDR3 spans 15 amino acids. V was clipped by 2 bases and J by 7 bases, with 14 bases between them. The CDR3 reads CASSLQQAGSEKLFF. In nucleotides, the CDR3 is TGTGCCAGCAGTTTACAGCAAGCCGGGAGTGAAAAACTGTTTTTT. The entire variable domain, with the rest obtained from reference TRBV27 and TRBJ1-4, is as follows: EAQVTQNPRYLITVTGKKLTVTCSQNMNHEYMSWYRQDPGLGLRQIYYSMNVEVTDKGDVPEGYKVSRKEKRNFPLILESPSPNQTSLYFCASSLQQAGSEKLFFGSGTQLSVL.

The sample holds a few counts of this clone. The chain uses TRBV5-5 and TRBJ2-7, with 12 nucleotides matching TRBD2. Germline V gene lookup returns CDR1 SGHKS and CDR2 YYEKEE (reference sequence). V shed 2 bases and J 3 bases; nucleotides not matched to a gene: 6. The CDR3 contains 16 residues. The CDR3 protein is CASSFRTSGVLYEQYF. CDR3 bases: TGTGCCAGCAGCTTTAGGACTAGCGGGGTCCTCTACGAGCAGTACTTC.

In its sample, this clone was seen once. The rearrangement uses TRBV28 and TRBJ2-1, with TRBD2 matching over 13 bases. The CDR3 sequence is 20 residues long. J lost 0 bases, V lost 0 bases, and 8 bases had no gene match. Germline V gene lookup returns CDR1 MDHEN and CDR2 SYDVKM. The CDR3 loop is CASSLWRTSGGFSSYNEQFF. For the CDR3, the DNA is TGTGCCAGCAGTTTATGGAGGACTAGCGGGGGCTTTAGCTCCTACAATGAGCAGTTCTTC. The full variable domain, rest sourced from reference TRBV28 and TRBJ2-1, is DVKVTQSSRYLVKRTGEKVFLECVQDMDHENMFWYRQDPGLGLRLIYFSYDVKMKEKGDIPEGYSVSREKKERFSLILESASTNQTSMYLCASSLWRTSGGFSSYNEQFFGPGTRLTVL.

This clone was observed a single time. The V call is TRBV6-5, the J call TRBJ2-1; D uncertain. V was trimmed by 0 bases and J by 8 bases, leaving 8 bases between them. CDR3 size: 13 residues. Germline V gene sequence: CDR1 MNHEY, CDR2 SVGAGI. CDR3 sequence reads: CASSYSNRDEQFF. CDR3 nucleotides: TGTGCCAGCAGTTACTCTAATCGCGATGAGCAGTTCTTC.